Presented here are 32 T cell receptor beta chains from one specimen sequenced in a study of T cell responses to AZD1222 COVID-19 vaccine. Produced via immunoSEQ multiplex PCR; TCRdb's table is partial and in-frame only. This sample yields 70,000 or so clones, of which over 60% are seen a single time; about 12% belongs to the top ten. This material consisted of peripheral blood, taken on day 0 of AZD1222 vaccination. The receptor set was obtained from an adult in good health.

The CDR3 DNA reads TGCGCCAGCAGACTCCTAGCGGGGGGGCCAGATACGCAGTATTTT. Translation: CASRLLAGGPDTQYF. V is TRBV10-2 and J is TRBJ2-3; 12 nucleotides line up with TRBD2. The CDR3 length is 15 residues. In germline, CDR1 is WSHSY, CDR2 SAAADI. Trimming removed 6 bases from V and 4 bases from J; junction bases left unmatched: 5.

This clone showed up just once. The rearrangement joins TRBV3-1 (or the pseudogene TRBV3-2) to TRBJ1-3, with D unclear. V was shortened by 7 bases and J by 1 base, with 8 bases between the two germline ends. This CDR3 comprises 13 residues. Germline assignment: CDR1 LGHDT and CDR2 YNNKEL (reference sequence). In nucleotides, the CDR3 is TGTGCCAGCAAAATAGAGTCTGGAAACACCATATATTTT. Protein sequence: CASKIESGNTIYF.

This chain links TRBV10-2 with TRBJ1-1; TRBD1 might be the D (5 bases). Germline CDR1 WSHSY, CDR2 SAAADI. The CDR3 covers 14 residues. Trimming stripped 0 bases from V and 4 bases from J, with 9 bases between. The DNA for the CDR3 is TGCGCCAGCAGTGAGTCGGGGCGCGGCACTGAAGCTTTCTTT. It encodes CASSESGRGTEAFF.

The chain joins TRBV6-6 to TRBJ2-5; D call uncertain. The CDR3 loop spans 14 amino acids. Trimming took 6 bases from V and 5 from J, leaving 16 bases between them. Germline assignment: CDR1 MNHNY and CDR2 SVGAGI (reference sequence). Here the CDR3 DNA reads TGTGCCAGCAGACCCGACATCACGAGGGAGACCCAGTACTTC. It specifies CASRPDITRETQYF.

The rearrangement uses TRBV18 and TRBJ1-1; D uncertain. Trimming left V 4 bases short and J 1 base short, with 10 bases between. CDR1 and CDR2 from the germline V gene are KGHSH and LQKENI. The CDR3 contains 14 residues. The CDR3 is CASSRGVGNTEAFF. The CDR3 bases are TGTGCCAGCTCACGGGGTGTCGGGAACACTGAAGCTTTCTTT.

This clone was observed a few times. V gene TRBV5-1 combines with J gene TRBJ1-4; TRBD1 aligns across 10 bases. Germline V gene lookup returns CDR1 SGHRS and CDR2 YFSETQ. J was trimmed by 6 bases and V by 5 bases; bases with no gene match: 7. The CDR3 sequence is 15 residues long. The CDR3 DNA sequence: TGCGCCAGCAGAACCGGGACAGGGGCCTATGAAAAACTGTTTTTT. It codes for CASRTGTGAYEKLFF.

Only one count was recorded for this clone. This rearrangement joins TRBV2 to TRBJ2-5, with 11 bases that match TRBD2. V dropped 7 bases and J dropped 4; count of bases not matched to a gene: 2. The CDR3 is 13 amino acids. Germline CDR1 SNHLY, CDR2 FYNNEI. The CDR3 nucleotides read TGTGCCAGCAATAGCGGGGGGGCAGAGACCCAGTACTTC. This encodes CASNSGGAETQYF. Full variable domain (rest looked up from reference TRBV2 and TRBJ2-5): EPEVTQTPSHQVTQMGQEVILRCVPISNHLYFYWYRQILGQKVEFLVSFYNNEISEKSEIFDDQFSVERPDGSNFTLKIRSTKLEDSAMYFCASNSGGAETQYFGPGTRLLVL.

V and J are TRBV27 and TRBJ1-1; D gene unclear. The germline gives CDR1 MNHEY, CDR2 SMNVEV (reference sequence). The CDR3 has 13 amino acids. V was clipped by 6 bases and J by 1 base, with 9 bases between them. The CDR3 bases are TGTGCCAGCAGCCCTAGGGCGAACACTGAAGCTTTCTTT. Residues: CASSPRANTEAFF.

This chain uses TRBV19 with TRBJ2-3; 12 bases are a match to TRBD2. The CDR3 runs 15 residues. The ends lost 6 bases at V and 13 bases at J; junction bases unmatched: 14. CDR1 LNHDA and CDR2 SQIVND come from the germline V gene (reference sequence). The CDR3, as DNA: TGTGCCAGTAGCCCCCCTAGCGGGGGGGCTTCTGGGAAGTATTTT. The encoded protein is CASSPPSGGASGKYF.

The chain has TRBV2 and TRBJ1-2, with TRBD1 matching 10 bases. Losses at the gene ends were 9 bases for V and 6 bases for J; bases not matched to a gene: 7. CDR1 and CDR2 from the germline V gene are SNHLY and FYNNEI. The CDR3 consists of 13 residues. The CDR3 sequence is CASMTGGKDGYTF. In nucleotides, the CDR3 is TGTGCCAGTATGACAGGGGGCAAAGATGGCTACACCTTC. Full variable domain (outside the CDR3, taken from reference TRBV2 and TRBJ1-2): EPEVTQTPSHQVTQMGQEVILRCVPISNHLYFYWYRQILGQKVEFLVSFYNNEISEKSEIFDDQFSVERPDGSNFTLKIRSTKLEDSAMYFCASMTGGKDGYTFGSGTRLTVV.

This rearrangement joins TRBV15 to TRBJ2-1; tentatively, D is TRBD1 or TRBD2 (5 bases each). Trimming stripped 3 bases from V and 4 bases from J, with 13 bases between. Per the germline V gene, CDR1 is LNHNV and CDR2 is YYDKDF (reference sequence). The CDR3 loop spans 15 amino acids. This CDR3 is CATSRIRDAYNEQFF. CDR3 nucleotides: TGTGCCACCAGCAGGATCCGGGACGCATACAATGAGCAGTTCTTC.

This clone came up a few times. The gene calls are TRBV27 and TRBJ2-7; 8 nucleotides align to TRBD1. In germline, CDR1 is MNHEY, CDR2 SMNVEV (reference sequence). The CDR3 runs to 15 residues. The trim removed 6 bases at V and 2 bases at J, leaving 9 bases unmatched. CDR3 in DNA: TGTGCCAGCAGCCCAACAGGGGGACGTGCCTACGAGCAGTACTTC. It is translated as CASSPTGGRAYEQYF.

This chain uses TRBV13 with TRBJ2-7, with 7 bases fitting TRBD2. This CDR3 has 15 residues. Germline lookup yields CDR1 PRHDT and CDR2 FYEKMQ (reference sequence). J gave up 2 bases and V 5 bases, and 9 bases lay outside the gene matches. The CDR3 DNA is TGTGCCAGCAGCCAAGCGGGACTTTTAACCTACGAGCAGTACTTC. Translating gives CASSQAGLLTYEQYF.

J is TRBJ1-2 and V is TRBV5-6, with TRBD1 as a possible D gene (5 bases). CDR1 is SGHDT, CDR2 YYEEEE, per germline. The CDR3 has 15 amino acids. Between the trimmed V and J ends, which lost 0 bases and 7 bases, there was a span of 16 bases. CDR3 DNA: TGTGCCAGCAGCTTGGTTAGGTCAGGGCTTGTTGGCTACACCTTC. It specifies CASSLVRSGLVGYTF.

This sequence joins TRBV6-6 and TRBJ2-3; 9 positions agree with TRBD2. The V gene's germline CDR1 is MNHNY and CDR2 SVGAGI (reference sequence). The CDR3 totals 15 residues. The V and J ends lost 2 bases and 6 bases, in that order; junction bases with no gene match: 6. In DNA form, the CDR3 reads TGTGCCAGCAGTTACGTGGCGGGGGGGACGGATACGCAGTATTTT. Residues: CASSYVAGGTDTQYF.

The chain couples TRBV7-6 to TRBJ2-3; D unclear. Germline-derived CDR1 and CDR2 are SGHVS and FNYEAQ. There are 15 residues in the CDR3. V lost 2 bases and J 4 bases, leaving 13 bases between the germline ends. DNA for the CDR3: TGTGCCAGCAGCTTACTACTGTCGCTAGCAGATACGCAGTATTTT. It codes for CASSLLLSLADTQYF.

This chain links TRBV28 with TRBJ1-2; 8 bases map to TRBD1. Trimming cost V 5 bases and J 2 bases; bases outside gene matches: 10. CDR3 size: 16 residues. Germline V gene lookup returns CDR1 MDHEN and CDR2 SYDVKM. CDR3 protein: CASSHLGQGTNYGYTF. The CDR3 DNA sequence: TGTGCCAGCAGTCATCTTGGACAGGGTACCAACTATGGCTACACCTTC.

This clone has only one observation. The rearrangement links TRBV15 to TRBJ2-7; D may be TRBD1 or TRBD2 (6 bases each). The germline CDR1 and CDR2 sequences are LNHNV and YYDKDF (reference sequence). The CDR3 is 14 residues long. Trimming removed 5 bases at V and 2 bases at J, with 13 bases between. As DNA, the CDR3 is TGTGCCACCAGCGACGCACGGGGGCCCTACGAGCAGTACTTC. Protein: CATSDARGPYEQYF.

The chain joins TRBV29-1 to TRBJ2-3, with 10 bases matching TRBD2. The CDR3 has 14 residues. V lost 8 bases, J lost 0 bases, and 5 bases stayed unmatched. The germline V gene has CDR1 SQVTM and CDR2 ANQGSEA. CDR3 in DNA: TGCAGCCTTAGCGGGGGGACTAGCACAGATACGCAGTATTTT. It is translated as CSLSGGTSTDTQYF.

In this sample, this clone turned up a few times. CDR3 coding DNA: TGTGCCAGCAGCGCTCGCGTACCGGGACAGGGGGCGACCGGGGAGCTGTTTTTT. Translation: CASSARVPGQGATGELFF. This chain joins TRBV9 and TRBJ2-2; TRBD1 matches at 12 bases. The CDR3 contains 18 residues. In germline, CDR1 is SGDLS, CDR2 YYNGEE. After removal of 3 bases from V and 5 bases from J, the junction contained 11 bases not matched to a gene.

The chain recombines TRBV5-4 with TRBJ1-6; a weak D match, TRBD1 (6 bases). CDR3 length: 15 residues. Per the germline V gene, CDR1 is SGHNT and CDR2 is YYREEE (reference sequence). With 4 bases removed from V and 9 bases from J, the gap between germline ends came to 17 bases. CDR3 nucleotide sequence: TGTGCCAGCAGCATCGACCAGGGGAGGGTTTCACCCCTCCACTTT. Its protein product is CASSIDQGRVSPLHF.

The rearrangement uses TRBV24-1 and TRBJ1-4, with 9 bases fitting TRBD1. Trimming cost V 7 bases and J 1 base; bases outside gene matches: 12. The length of the CDR3 is 18 residues. Germline CDR1 KGHDR, CDR2 SFDVKD. The CDR3 loop is CATSLRDRESETNEKLFF. CDR3 coding DNA: TGTGCCACCAGCTTAAGGGACAGGGAGTCTGAAACTAATGAAAAACTGTTTTTT.

This sequence joins TRBV30 and TRBJ1-5, with TRBD1 as a possible D gene (5 bases). V lost 3 bases and J lost 3, with 15 bases in between. Germline V gene sequence: CDR1 GTSNPN, CDR2 SVGIG (reference sequence). The CDR3 sequence is 15 residues long. The CDR3 bases are TGTGCCTGGAGACCCTCCTGGGGGGACAATCAGCCCCAGCATTTT. Its protein is CAWRPSWGDNQPQHF.

The rearrangement joins TRBV7-9 to TRBJ1-2; D is uncertain. V was pared by 3 bases and J by 7 bases, with 6 bases between. In germline, CDR1 is SEHNR, CDR2 FQNEAQ (reference sequence). This CDR3 has 11 residues. CDR3 loop: CASSFGPGYTF. As DNA, the CDR3 is TGTGCCAGCAGCTTTGGACCTGGCTACACCTTC.

The genes are TRBV11-2 and TRBJ1-4, with TRBD1 as a possible D gene (6 bases). CDR1 and CDR2 (germline): SGHAT, FQNNGV. V lost 4 bases and J 14 bases, leaving 23 bases between the germline ends. This CDR3 is 15 amino acids long. DNA of the CDR3: TGTGCCAGCAGCTCACTAGAGGGGGGATGGAGGTTTCTGTTTTTT. Translating gives CASSSLEGGWRFLFF.

The chain combines TRBV5-1 with TRBJ2-2; TRBD1 matches at 9 bases. The trim removed 4 bases at V and 5 bases at J, leaving 6 bases unmatched. The length of the CDR3 is 15 residues. Germline CDR1 SGHRS, CDR2 YFSETQ. As DNA, the CDR3 is TGCGCCAGCAGCCGGGAAGGGACAGGGACCGGGGAGCTGTTTTTT. This codes for CASSREGTGTGELFF.

This clone was observed a handful of times. The rearrangement joins TRBV2 to TRBJ1-2; 10 bases are a match to TRBD1. The V gene's germline CDR1 is SNHLY and CDR2 FYNNEI. V lost 6 bases and J lost 6; bases outside the gene matches: 4. CDR3 length: 13 residues. CDR3 DNA sequence: TGTGCCAGCAGCGGGGACAGGGGAAATGGCTACACCTTC. This encodes CASSGDRGNGYTF.

The rearrangement links TRBV20-1 to TRBJ2-6; no definite D call. This CDR3 comprises 14 residues. The V end was cut by 3 bases, the J end by 0 bases, with 6 bases between. CDR1 and CDR2 (germline): DFQATT, SNEGSKA (reference sequence). CDR3 in amino acids: CSASEDSGANVLTF. CDR3 DNA: TGCAGTGCTAGTGAGGACTCTGGGGCCAACGTCCTGACTTTC.

This sequence joins TRBV6-5 and TRBJ1-1; perhaps TRBD1 as D (6 bases). The CDR3 is 16 residues long. V dropped 0 bases and J dropped 0 bases, with 11 bases sitting between them. Germline V gene lookup returns CDR1 MNHEY and CDR2 SVGAGI. Here the CDR3 reads CASSYSRGGVNTEAFF. The CDR3 bases are TGTGCCAGCAGTTACTCCAGGGGCGGCGTGAACACTGAAGCTTTCTTT.

The chain combines TRBV5-1 with TRBJ2-3; 8 bases agree with TRBD1. The length of the CDR3 is 16 residues. Germline values: CDR1 SGHRS, CDR2 YFSETQ. V gave up 4 bases and J gave up 2 bases; unmatched junction bases: 9. Written as DNA, the CDR3 is TGCGCCAGCAGCAGAGGACAGGGATTTACCACAGATACGCAGTATTTT. It encodes CASSRGQGFTTDTQYF.

The chain joins TRBV18 to TRBJ1-1; D ambiguous. Per germline, CDR1 KGHSH and CDR2 LQKENI. This CDR3 comprises 15 residues. The germline V and J ends were trimmed by 6 bases and 1 base, with 15 bases remaining between them. The CDR3 DNA reads TGTGCCAGCTCTTACAGCCTAGACGCGAACACTGAAGCTTTCTTT. The encoded protein is CASSYSLDANTEAFF.

In its sample, this clone was seen a few times. This sequence joins TRBV24-1 and TRBJ2-1, with 13 bases that match TRBD2. The CDR3 sequence is 16 residues long. J was trimmed by 11 bases and V by 2 bases; bases with no gene match: 8. Germline CDR1 KGHDR, CDR2 SFDVKD. The CDR3 loop is CATSDWGTSGEGQQFF. DNA for the CDR3: TGTGCCACCAGTGATTGGGGGACTAGCGGGGAGGGTCAGCAGTTCTTC.